These 26 T cell receptor beta chains were all obtained from the same sample, sequenced in a study of early T cells in non-severe SARS-CoV-2 infection. TCRdb called the 5' RACE reads again in MiXCR, with one record for every CDR3 protein. The table lists more than 40,000 distinct CDR3 sequences, approximately 4% of them singletons, with over 3% in the top ten. Input material: whole blood. All receptors derive from an adult who was a healthcare worker with PCR-confirmed SARS-CoV-2 infection or an uninfected control (not recorded which).

This clonotype was seen a handful of times. V is TRBV7-6 and J is TRBJ2-3; D is unresolved. Trimming left V 1 base short and J 5 bases short, with 13 bases between. The CDR3 has 15 residues. CDR1 and CDR2 (germline): SGHVS, FNYEAQ. The DNA of the CDR3 is TGTGCCAGCAGCTTAGGAGTCCTGGCGAAAGATACGCAGTATTTT. Residues: CASSLGVLAKDTQYF.

This clonotype showed up many times. CDR3: CASSERASYNEQFF. For the CDR3, the DNA is TGTGCCAGCAGTGAGCGGGCGTCCTACAATGAGCAGTTCTTC. The chain carries TRBV2 and TRBJ2-1, with a tentative D call TRBD2 (5 bases). Per germline, CDR1 SNHLY and CDR2 FYNNEI. This CDR3 is 14 amino acids long. V was cut by 3 bases and J by 1 base, with 7 bases left in between.

This clonotype was recorded many times. This chain links TRBV9 with TRBJ2-7; 7 nucleotides align to TRBD1. Germline V gene sequence: CDR1 SGDLS, CDR2 YYNGEE. J lost 3 bases, V lost 4 bases, and 10 bases had no gene match. The CDR3 has 15 amino acids. DNA for the CDR3: TGTGCCAGCAGCATTACCGGGACAGCGGACTACGAGCAGTACTTC. It encodes CASSITGTADYEQYF.

This sequence joins TRBV29-1 and TRBJ2-2; D remains unclear. Trimming took 6 bases from V and 3 from J, leaving 8 bases between them. Germline V gene sequence: CDR1 SQVTM, CDR2 ANQGSEA. The CDR3 covers 12 residues. CDR3 nucleotide sequence: TGCAGCGTAAGCACCTACACCGGGGAGCTGTTTTTT. Protein product: CSVSTYTGELFF.

This clonotype was seen only a few times. The gene calls are TRBV5-1 and TRBJ2-3; 10 positions agree with TRBD2. This CDR3 contains 17 residues. Trimming removed 4 bases from V and 2 bases from J; junction bases left unmatched: 10. CDR1 SGHRS and CDR2 YFSETQ come from the germline V gene. The CDR3: CASSLTSGPPFTDTQYF. DNA of the CDR3: TGCGCCAGCAGCCTGACTAGCGGGCCGCCGTTCACAGATACGCAGTATTTT.

This clonotype was observed many times. V is TRBV4-1 and J is TRBJ1-5; perhaps TRBD1 as D (6 bases). V was cut by 0 bases and J by 0 bases, with 9 bases left in between. CDR3 size: 16 residues. Germline-derived CDR1 and CDR2 are MGHRA and YSYEKL. DNA of the CDR3: TGCGCCAGCAGCCAAGACAGGGGCGGTAGCAATCAGCCCCAGCATTTT. This sequence encodes CASSQDRGGSNQPQHF.

This clonotype was picked up many times. The CDR3 sequence: CASSRPKDSYQETQYF. The CDR3 nucleotides are TGTGCCAGCAGTCGCCCCAAAGACAGTTACCAAGAGACCCAGTACTTC. The J gene is TRBJ2-5, the V gene TRBV2, with a tentative D call TRBD1 (5 bases). This CDR3 comprises 16 residues. CDR1 and CDR2 from the germline V gene are SNHLY and FYNNEI. V lost 5 bases and J 0 bases, leaving 16 bases between the germline ends. Filled out from reference TRBV2 and TRBJ2-5, the complete variable domain reads EPEVTQTPSHQVTQMGQEVILRCVPISNHLYFYWYRQILGQKVEFLVSFYNNEISEKSEIFDDQFSVERPDGSNFTLKIRSTKLEDSAMYFCASSRPKDSYQETQYFGPGTRLLVL.

This clonotype was picked up many times. The chain employs TRBV3-1 and TRBJ2-7, with 11 bases fitting TRBD1. CDR1 is LGHDT, CDR2 YNNKEL, per germline (reference sequence). This CDR3 region has 15 residues. V gave up 3 bases and J gave up 1 base; unmatched junction bases: 2. The CDR3 region has the DNA TGTGCCAGCAGCCATGGACAGGGGGCTTCCTACGAGCAGTACTTC. Protein sequence: CASSHGQGASYEQYF.

The sample holds many counts of this clonotype. The gene calls are TRBV11-2 and TRBJ2-5; D may match TRBD1 or TRBD2 (6 bases each). Germline V gene sequence: CDR1 SGHAT, CDR2 FQNNGV. This CDR3 is built from 14 residues. Trimming pared 5 bases from V and 3 bases from J, leaving 13 bases between. CDR3 protein: CASSPGGREETQYF. The CDR3 DNA sequence: TGTGCCAGCAGCCCCGGGGGCCGCGAAGAGACCCAGTACTTC.

This clonotype was seen repeatedly, ten times or more. This chain uses TRBV6-5 with TRBJ2-7; D gene uncertain. V was cut by 5 bases and J by 5 bases, with 16 bases left in between. CDR3 length equals 14 residues. The germline V gene has CDR1 MNHEY and CDR2 SVGAGI. The CDR3 bases are TGTGCCAGCAGTACTCCCGACCCGGACCACGAGCAGTACTTC. Translated, it gives CASSTPDPDHEQYF.

This clonotype has ten or more counts. This sequence joins TRBV19 and TRBJ2-1, with 9 nucleotides matching TRBD2. Germline CDR1 reads LNHDA; CDR2 reads SQIVND (reference sequence). The CDR3 is made up of 14 amino acids. V dropped 6 bases and J dropped 5; count of bases not matched to a gene: 5. In nucleotides, the CDR3 is TGTGCCAGTAGCCGACTAGCGGCAGACAATGAGCAGTTCTTC. Its protein product is CASSRLAADNEQFF.

This clonotype appeared a few times. CDR3 DNA sequence: TGCAGTGCTAGAGAGTCAGTCTCGGGTCGTGACTATGGCTACACCTTC. Encoded protein: CSARESVSGRDYGYTF. The genes are TRBV20-1 and TRBJ1-2, with D uncertain. V lost 0 bases and J 3 bases, leaving 17 bases between the germline ends. CDR3 length: 16 residues. Germline assignment: CDR1 DFQATT and CDR2 SNEGSKA (reference sequence).

The chain joins TRBV30 to TRBJ2-2, with D unclear. The CDR3 covers 13 residues. V was trimmed by 2 bases and J by 4 bases, leaving 8 bases between them. In germline, CDR1 is GTSNPN, CDR2 SVGIG (reference sequence). DNA for the CDR3: TGTGCCTGGAGTTATTCTATCACCGGGGAGCTGTTTTTT. Translated, it gives CAWSYSITGELFF.

This clonotype has ten or more counts. This chain uses TRBV5-1 with TRBJ2-7, with 7 nucleotides matching TRBD1. There are 15 residues in the CDR3. The V and J ends lost 3 bases and 7 bases, in that order; junction bases with no gene match: 13. Germline CDR1 reads SGHRS; CDR2 reads YFSETQ. Here the CDR3 reads CASSSNRQGIREQYF. CDR3 DNA: TGCGCCAGCAGCTCGAACAGACAGGGAATTCGGGAGCAGTACTTC.

This clonotype was found many times. V gene TRBV20-1 combines with J gene TRBJ1-2; no reliable D call. CDR1 DFQATT and CDR2 SNEGSKA come from the germline V gene (reference sequence). Trimming shortened V by 3 bases and J by 14 bases, and 19 bases separated the two germline ends. The CDR3 is made up of 12 amino acids. The CDR3 sequence is CSASYTSKGRTF. The CDR3 nucleotides read TGCAGTGCTAGTTATACAAGCAAAGGGAGGACCTTC.

This clonotype was counted only a few times. The rearrangement links TRBV11-3 to TRBJ2-7; possible D gene TRBD1, 6 bases. Trimming stripped 3 bases from V and 3 bases from J, with 12 bases between. CDR1 is SGHNT and CDR2 is YENEEA in the germline V gene. The CDR3 runs to 14 residues. CDR3 sequence: CASSFSGRGYEQYF. The CDR3 nucleotides are TGTGCCAGCAGCTTCAGTGGCAGGGGCTACGAGCAGTACTTC.

There are many counts of this clonotype. The V and J genes are TRBV9 and TRBJ2-3; 12 bases map to TRBD2. The CDR3 has 15 residues. Germline V gives CDR1 SGDLS, CDR2 YYNGEE. J lost 1 base, V lost 3 bases, and 0 bases had no gene match. The CDR3 DNA reads TGTGCCAGCAGCGGACTAGCGGGGGGCACAGATACGCAGTATTTT. It translates to CASSGLAGGTDTQYF.

This clonotype was counted ten times or more. The chain has TRBV19 and TRBJ1-6; a possible D gene is TRBD1 (5 bases). The CDR3 spans 15 residues. V dropped 6 bases and J dropped 11 bases, with 20 bases sitting between them. Germline V lookup: CDR1 LNHDA, CDR2 SQIVND (reference sequence). Here the CDR3 reads CASRMGTSKGPPLHF. CDR3 DNA: TGTGCCAGTAGGATGGGAACGTCAAAGGGACCACCCCTCCACTTT.

The sample holds many counts of this clonotype. The chain carries TRBV6-5 and TRBJ2-7; TRBD1 might be the D (5 bases). This CDR3 contains 15 residues. V was cut by 0 bases and J by 0 bases, with 9 bases left in between. CDR1 MNHEY and CDR2 SVGAGI come from the germline V gene. CDR3 loop: CASSYSNRHSYEQYF. The DNA for the CDR3 is TGTGCCAGCAGTTACTCGAACAGGCACTCCTACGAGCAGTACTTC.

This clonotype was seen repeatedly, ten times or more. The V gene is TRBV15, the J gene TRBJ1-1; D ambiguous. The CDR3 is 14 amino acids. V dropped 0 bases and J dropped 4 bases, with 9 bases sitting between them. Germline lookup yields CDR1 LNHNV and CDR2 YYDKDF (reference sequence). The CDR3 spells CATSREVGSTEAFF. Here the CDR3 DNA reads TGTGCCACCAGCAGAGAAGTAGGGAGCACTGAAGCTTTCTTT. Supplemented by reference TRBV15 and TRBJ1-1, the full variable domain reads DAMVIQNPRYQVTQFGKPVTLSCSQTLNHNVMYWYQQKSSQAPKLLFHYYDKDFNNEADTPDNFQSRRPNTSFCFLDIRSPGLGDTAMYLCATSREVGSTEAFFGQGTRLTVV.

The chain links TRBV27 to TRBJ2-5; no clear D. V dropped 3 bases and J dropped 5 bases, with 10 bases sitting between them. The CDR3 runs to 13 residues. Germline V gene data show CDR1 as MNHEY and CDR2 as SMNVEV (reference sequence). CDR3 loop: CASSLKPEETQYF. The CDR3 bases are TGTGCCAGCAGTTTGAAGCCTGAGGAGACCCAGTACTTC.

This clonotype was observed at least ten times. The chain recombines TRBV5-5 with TRBJ1-1; D gene unclear. The germline V gene encodes CDR1 SGHKS and CDR2 YYEKEE (reference sequence). The V gene lost 1 base and the J gene lost 6 bases, with 4 bases spanning the gap. The CDR3 runs 11 residues. This CDR3 is CASSLRAEAFF. For the CDR3, the DNA is TGTGCCAGCAGCTTGAGGGCTGAAGCTTTCTTT.

The CDR3 reads CAGGTGRRCTIYF. The CDR3 nucleotides read TGTGCCGGCGGGACAGGGAGGCGATGCACCATATATTTT. The genes are TRBV7-6 and TRBJ1-3; 9 positions match TRBD1. V was clipped by 11 bases and J by 9 bases; unmatched bases: 11. CDR3 size: 13 residues. The V gene's germline CDR1 is SGHVS and CDR2 FNYEAQ.

Worth noting for this clonotype: One base away lies a much larger clone, so this may be a sequencing read error. This sequence joins TRBV9 and TRBJ1-2; 7 bases fit TRBD1. The CDR3 totals 14 residues. In germline, CDR1 is SGDLS, CDR2 YYNGEE. V shed 3 bases, J shed 0 bases, and the junction held 2 bases outside the gene matches. In DNA, the CDR3 is TGTGCCAGCAGCGGGACAGGACCTAACTATGGCTACACCTTC. It codes for CASSGTGPNYGYTF.

This clonotype was found many times. This chain uses TRBV12-3 or TRBV12-4 with TRBJ1-5, with D unclear. The V and J ends lost 0 bases and 11 bases respectively, with 14 bases between them. CDR3 size: 14 residues. DNA for the CDR3: TGTGCCAGCAGTTTAGCTCGGCAGCGGTGGGCCCAGCATTTT. It translates to CASSLARQRWAQHF.

This clonotype was counted many times. This sequence joins TRBV12-3 or TRBV12-4 and TRBJ1-5; 7 bases fit TRBD1. This CDR3 is 13 amino acids long. Germline trimming cut 7 bases from V and 6 bases from J; bases unmatched to any gene: 6. This CDR3 is CASTLDRAQPQHF. CDR3 nucleotide sequence: TGTGCCAGCACCCTCGACAGGGCTCAGCCCCAGCATTTT.